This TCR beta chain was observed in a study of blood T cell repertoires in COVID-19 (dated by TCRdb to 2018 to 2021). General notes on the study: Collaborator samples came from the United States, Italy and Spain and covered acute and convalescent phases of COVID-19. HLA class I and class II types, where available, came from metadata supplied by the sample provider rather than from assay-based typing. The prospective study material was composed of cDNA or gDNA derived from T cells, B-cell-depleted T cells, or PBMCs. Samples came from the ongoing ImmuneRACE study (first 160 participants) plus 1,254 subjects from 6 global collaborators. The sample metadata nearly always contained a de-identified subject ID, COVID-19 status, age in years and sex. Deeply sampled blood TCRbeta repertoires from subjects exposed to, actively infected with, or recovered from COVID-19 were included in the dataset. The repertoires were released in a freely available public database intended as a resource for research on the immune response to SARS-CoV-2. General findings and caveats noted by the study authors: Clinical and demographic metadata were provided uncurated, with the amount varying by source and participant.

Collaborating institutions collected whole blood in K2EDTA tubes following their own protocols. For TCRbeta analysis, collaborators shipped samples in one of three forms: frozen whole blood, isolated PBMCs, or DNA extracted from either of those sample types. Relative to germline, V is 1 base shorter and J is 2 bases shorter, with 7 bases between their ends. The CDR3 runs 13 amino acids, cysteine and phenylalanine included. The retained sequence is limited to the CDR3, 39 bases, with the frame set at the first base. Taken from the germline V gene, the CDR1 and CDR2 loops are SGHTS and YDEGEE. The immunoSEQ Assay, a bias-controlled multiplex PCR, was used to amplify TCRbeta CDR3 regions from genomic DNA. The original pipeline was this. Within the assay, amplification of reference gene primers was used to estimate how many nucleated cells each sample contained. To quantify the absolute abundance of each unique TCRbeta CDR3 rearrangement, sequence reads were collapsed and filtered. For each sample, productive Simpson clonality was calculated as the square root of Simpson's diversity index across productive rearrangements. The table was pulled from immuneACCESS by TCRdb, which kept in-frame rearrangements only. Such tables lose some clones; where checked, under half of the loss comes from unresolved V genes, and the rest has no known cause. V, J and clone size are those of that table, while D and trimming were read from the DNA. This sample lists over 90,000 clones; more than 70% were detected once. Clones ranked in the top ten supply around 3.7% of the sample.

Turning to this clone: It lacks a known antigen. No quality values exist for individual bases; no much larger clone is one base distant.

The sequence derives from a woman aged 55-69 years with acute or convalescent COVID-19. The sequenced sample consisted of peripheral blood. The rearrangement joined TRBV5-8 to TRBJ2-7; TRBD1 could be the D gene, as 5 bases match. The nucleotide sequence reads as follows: TGTGCCAGCAGCTTGAGACAGACCTACGAGCAGTACTTC. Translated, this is CASSLRQTYEQYF.